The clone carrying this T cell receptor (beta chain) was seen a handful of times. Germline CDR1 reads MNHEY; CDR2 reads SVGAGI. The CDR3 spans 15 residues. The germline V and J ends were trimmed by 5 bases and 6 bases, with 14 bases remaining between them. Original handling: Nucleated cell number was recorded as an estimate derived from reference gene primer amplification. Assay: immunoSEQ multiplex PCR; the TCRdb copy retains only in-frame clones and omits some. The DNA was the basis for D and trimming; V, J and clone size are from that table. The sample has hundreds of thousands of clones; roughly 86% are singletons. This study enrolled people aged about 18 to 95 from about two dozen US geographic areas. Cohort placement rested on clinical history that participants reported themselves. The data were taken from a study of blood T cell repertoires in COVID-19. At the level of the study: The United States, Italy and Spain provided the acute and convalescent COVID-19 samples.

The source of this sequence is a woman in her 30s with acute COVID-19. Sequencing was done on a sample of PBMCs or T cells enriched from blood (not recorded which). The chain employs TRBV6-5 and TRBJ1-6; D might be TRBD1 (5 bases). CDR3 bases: TGTGCCAGCAGTCTACTGGGGCCCCCTAATTCACCCCTCCACTTT. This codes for CASSLLGPPNSPLHF.